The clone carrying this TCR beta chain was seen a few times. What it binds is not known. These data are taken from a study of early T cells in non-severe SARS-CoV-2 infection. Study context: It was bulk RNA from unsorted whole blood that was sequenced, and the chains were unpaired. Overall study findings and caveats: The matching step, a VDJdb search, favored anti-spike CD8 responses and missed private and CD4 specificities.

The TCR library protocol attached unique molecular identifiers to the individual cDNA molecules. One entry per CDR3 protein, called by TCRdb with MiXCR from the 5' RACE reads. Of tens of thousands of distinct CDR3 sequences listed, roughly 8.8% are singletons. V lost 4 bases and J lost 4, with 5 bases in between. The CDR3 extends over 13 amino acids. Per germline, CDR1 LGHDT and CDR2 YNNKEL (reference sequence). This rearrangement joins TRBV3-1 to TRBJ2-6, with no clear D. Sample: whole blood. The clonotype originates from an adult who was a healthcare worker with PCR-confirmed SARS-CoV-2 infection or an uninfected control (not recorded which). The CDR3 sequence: CASSPVGANVLTF. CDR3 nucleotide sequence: TGTGCCAGCAGCCCAGTCGGGGCCAACGTCCTGACTTTC.